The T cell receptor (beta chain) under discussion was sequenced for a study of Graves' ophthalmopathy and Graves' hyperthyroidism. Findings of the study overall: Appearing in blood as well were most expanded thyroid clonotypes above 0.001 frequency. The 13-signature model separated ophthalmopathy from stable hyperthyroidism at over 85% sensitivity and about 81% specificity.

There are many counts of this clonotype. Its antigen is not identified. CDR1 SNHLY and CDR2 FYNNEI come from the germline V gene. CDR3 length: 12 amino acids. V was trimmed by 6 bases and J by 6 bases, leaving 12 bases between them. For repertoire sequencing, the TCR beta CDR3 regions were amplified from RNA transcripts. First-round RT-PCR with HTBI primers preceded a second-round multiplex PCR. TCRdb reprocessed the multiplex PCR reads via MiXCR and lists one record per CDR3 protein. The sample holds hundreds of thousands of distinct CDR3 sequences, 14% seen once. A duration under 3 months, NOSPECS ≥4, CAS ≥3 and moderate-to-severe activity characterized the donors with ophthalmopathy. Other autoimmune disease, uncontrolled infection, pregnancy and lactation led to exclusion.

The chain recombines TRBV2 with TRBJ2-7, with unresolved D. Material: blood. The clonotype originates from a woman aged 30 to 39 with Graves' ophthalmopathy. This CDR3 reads CASRSWVSEQYF. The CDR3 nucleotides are TGTGCCAGCAGGAGTTGGGTCTCCGAGCAGTACTTC.